This T cell receptor (beta chain) emerged from a study of OX40 agonist ivuxolimab in advanced cancers. Study overall: Ivuxolimab, an antibody that agonizes OX40 (CD134), was administered to the patients.

Of note for this clone: The antigen remains undetermined. Other DNA sequences in this sample translate to the same CDR3.

The assay was immunoSEQ multiplex PCR, and TCRdb's table has in-frame clones only and misses some. Among 55,000 to 90,000 clones listed, almost 90% were seen once. The study's findings and limits: Blood T cells, both CD4+ and CD8+, expanded clonally by week 6 at 0.1 to 3.0 mg/kg.

Germline lookup yields CDR1 MDHEN and CDR2 SYDVKM. The CDR3 contains 13 residues. V was cut by 3 bases and J by 1 base, with 3 bases left in between. This sequence originates from an adult with an advanced solid tumor such as melanoma, head and neck, liver or kidney cancer. Specimen: CD4+ or CD8+ T cells sorted from blood, collected in a trial of the OX40 agonist ivuxolimab. V usage is TRBV28 and J usage is TRBJ2-2; D is ambiguous. CDR3 loop: CASSLQNTGELFF. Written as DNA, the CDR3 is TGTGCCAGCAGTTTGCAGAACACCGGGGAGCTGTTTTTT.